In its sample, the clone carrying this T cell receptor beta chain was seen many times. The antigen remains undetermined. The data derive from a study of T cells in Graves' hyperthyroidism and ophthalmopathy. Turning to the study itself: At initial diagnosis, before any treatment had begun, peripheral blood was obtained. Study outcomes and limitations: Appearing also in blood were most of the thyroid clonotypes expanded above 0.001.

Enrolled ophthalmopathy patients presented with a Clinical Activity Score of at least 3, a NOSPECS grade of at least 4, and disease duration under 3 months. Using RNA transcripts as the source, TCR beta CDR3 regions were amplified. The primer set for the first-round RT-PCR of the TCR CDR3 was HTBI. TCRdb re-called the multiplex PCR reads through MiXCR, storing one row per CDR3 protein. Here the sample spans fewer than 350,000 distinct CDR3 sequences, about a sixth being singletons. The CDR3 contains 15 residues. Germline V CDR1 and CDR2: SGHDT, YYEEEE. Between the trimmed V and J ends, which lost 0 bases and 0 bases, there was a span of 9 bases.

The specimen was blood. J is TRBJ1-1 and V is TRBV5-6; D not resolved. This TCR came from a middle-aged woman with Graves' ophthalmopathy. The DNA of the CDR3 is TGTGCCAGCAGCTTGGAGCCGGGTTTGAACACTGAAGCTTTCTTT. It is translated as CASSLEPGLNTEAFF.